This record covers a single TCR beta chain. Its antigen is as yet unknown. A much larger clone differs from this one at a single base, so this may be a read error. TCRdb independently ran MiXCR on the reads; one entry per CDR3 protein. The sample lists about 42,000 distinct CDR3 sequences, 12% occurring once. V lost 4 bases and J lost 4; bases outside the gene matches: 6. The CDR3 contains 15 residues. Germline CDR1 reads LNHNV; CDR2 reads YYDKDF (reference sequence). This sample is part of a study of type 1 regulatory T cells. Study at large: An in vitro protocol generated T-allo10, a Tr1-enriched, alloantigen-specific CD4 T cell product.

Study results and limitations: Tr1 cells had a more restricted TCR repertoire than non-Tr1 cells.

The receptor was isolated from a human donor in good health. The V call is TRBV15, the J call TRBJ2-5; the match to TRBD2 covers 10 bases. Material for sequencing was cultured non-Tr1 T cells, either the whole culture or a sorted T cell fraction (not recorded which). CDR3 coding DNA: TGTGCCACCAGCATATCTAGCGGGAGTGGAGAGACCCAGTACTTC. Amino acid sequence: CATSISSGSGETQYF.